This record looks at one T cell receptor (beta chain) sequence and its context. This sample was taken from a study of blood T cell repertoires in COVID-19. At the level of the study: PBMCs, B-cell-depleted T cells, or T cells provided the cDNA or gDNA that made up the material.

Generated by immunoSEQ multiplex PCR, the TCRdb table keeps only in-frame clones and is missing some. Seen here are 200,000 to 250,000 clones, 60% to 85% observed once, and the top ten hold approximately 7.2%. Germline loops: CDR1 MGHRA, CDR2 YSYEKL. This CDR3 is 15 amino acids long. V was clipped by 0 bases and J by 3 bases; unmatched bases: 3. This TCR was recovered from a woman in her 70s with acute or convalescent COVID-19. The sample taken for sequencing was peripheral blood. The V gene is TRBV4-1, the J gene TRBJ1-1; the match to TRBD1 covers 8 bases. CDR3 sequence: CASSQDRGQDTEAFF. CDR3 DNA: TGCGCCAGCAGCCAAGACAGGGGGCAGGACACTGAAGCTTTCTTT.